The T cell receptor (beta chain) described here comes from a study of T cells in Graves' hyperthyroidism and ophthalmopathy. Overall study findings and caveats: A model built on 13 V-J features separated ophthalmopathy from stable hyperthyroidism.

RNA transcripts gave rise to amplified TCR beta CDR3 regions. First-round RT-PCR targeting the TCR CDR3 was performed with the HTBI primer set. TCRdb processed the multiplex PCR reads anew with MiXCR; each CDR3 protein has one entry. Of over 650,000 distinct CDR3 sequences in the sample, over 15% were seen once. Investigators excluded patients with uncontrolled infection, other autoimmune disease, pregnancy or lactation. As concerns this clonotype: Its antigen is not identified.

The CDR3 contains 19 residues. The junction had 14 bases not matched to a gene; V was cut back by 6 bases and J by 2 bases. The germline V gene encodes CDR1 DFQATT and CDR2 SNEGSKA (reference sequence). The clonotype comes from a man aged 18 to 30 with Graves' hyperthyroidism. The V gene is TRBV20-1, the J gene TRBJ2-1; 15 bases match TRBD2. The sample taken for sequencing was blood. The CDR3 DNA reads as TGCAGTGCCATCTCCGGGACTAGCGGGAGGAGCCGAACCTACAATGAGCAGTTCTTC. Translated: CSAISGTSGRSRTYNEQFF.